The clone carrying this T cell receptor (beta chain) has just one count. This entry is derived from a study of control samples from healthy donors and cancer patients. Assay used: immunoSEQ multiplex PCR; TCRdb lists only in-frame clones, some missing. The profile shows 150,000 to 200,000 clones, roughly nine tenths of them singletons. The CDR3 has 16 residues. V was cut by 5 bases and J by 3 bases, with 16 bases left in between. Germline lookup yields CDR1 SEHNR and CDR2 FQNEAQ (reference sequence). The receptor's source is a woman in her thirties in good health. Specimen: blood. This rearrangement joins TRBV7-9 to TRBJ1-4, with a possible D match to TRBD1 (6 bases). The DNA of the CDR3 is TGTGCCAGCAGCCCAATCCAGGGGTTAGCTAATGAAAAACTGTTTTTT. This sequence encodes CASSPIQGLANEKLFF.